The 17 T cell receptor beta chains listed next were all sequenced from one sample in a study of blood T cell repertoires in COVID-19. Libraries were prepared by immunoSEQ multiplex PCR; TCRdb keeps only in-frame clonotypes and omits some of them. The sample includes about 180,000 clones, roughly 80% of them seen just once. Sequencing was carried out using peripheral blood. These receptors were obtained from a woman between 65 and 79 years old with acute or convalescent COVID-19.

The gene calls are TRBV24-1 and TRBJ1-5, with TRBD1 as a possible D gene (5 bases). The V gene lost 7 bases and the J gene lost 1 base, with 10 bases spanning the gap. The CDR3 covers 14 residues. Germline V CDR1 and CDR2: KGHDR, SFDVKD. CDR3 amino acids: CATRGGGSNQPQHF. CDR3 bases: TGTGCCACCAGGGGGGGAGGGAGCAATCAGCCCCAGCATTTT.

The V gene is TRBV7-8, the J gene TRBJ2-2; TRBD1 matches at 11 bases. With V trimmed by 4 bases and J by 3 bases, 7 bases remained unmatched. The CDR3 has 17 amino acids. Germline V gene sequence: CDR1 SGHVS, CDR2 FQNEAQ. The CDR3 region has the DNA TGTGCCAGCAGCTACCCTCAGGGACAGGGGGACACCGGGGAGCTGTTTTTT. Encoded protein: CASSYPQGQGDTGELFF. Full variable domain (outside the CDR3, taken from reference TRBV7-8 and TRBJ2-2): GAGVSQSPRYKVAKRGQDVALRCDPISGHVSLFWYQQALGQGPEFLTYFQNEAQLDKSGLPSDRFFAERPEGSVSTLKIQRTQQEDSAVYLCASSYPQGQGDTGELFFGEGSRLTVL.

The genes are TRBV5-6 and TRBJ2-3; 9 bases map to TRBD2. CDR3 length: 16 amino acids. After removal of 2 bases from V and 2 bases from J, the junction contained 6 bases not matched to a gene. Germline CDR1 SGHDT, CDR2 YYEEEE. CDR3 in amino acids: CASSLPGLAVTDTQYF. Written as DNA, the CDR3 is TGTGCCAGCAGCTTACCGGGACTAGCAGTCACAGATACGCAGTATTTT.

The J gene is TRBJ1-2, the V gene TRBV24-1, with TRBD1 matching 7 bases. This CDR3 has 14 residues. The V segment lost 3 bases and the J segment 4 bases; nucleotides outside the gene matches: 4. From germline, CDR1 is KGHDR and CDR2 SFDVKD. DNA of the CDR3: TGTGCCACCAGTGATGCCGACAGGGTCTATGGCTACACCTTC. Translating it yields CATSDADRVYGYTF.

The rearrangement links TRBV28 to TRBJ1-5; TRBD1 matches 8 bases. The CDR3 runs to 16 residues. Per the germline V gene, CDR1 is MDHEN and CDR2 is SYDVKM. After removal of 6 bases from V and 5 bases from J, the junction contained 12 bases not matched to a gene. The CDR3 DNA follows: TGTGCCAGCAGGGCCGGGGCAGGGGGCCGGTATCAGCCCCAGCATTTT. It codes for CASRAGAGGRYQPQHF.

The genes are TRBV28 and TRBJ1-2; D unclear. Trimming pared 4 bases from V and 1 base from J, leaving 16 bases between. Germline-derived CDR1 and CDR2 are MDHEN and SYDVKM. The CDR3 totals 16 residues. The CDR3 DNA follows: TGTGCCAGCAGTTGGGGAGGCGGCGCAGGTAACTATGGCTACACCTTC. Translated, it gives CASSWGGGAGNYGYTF.

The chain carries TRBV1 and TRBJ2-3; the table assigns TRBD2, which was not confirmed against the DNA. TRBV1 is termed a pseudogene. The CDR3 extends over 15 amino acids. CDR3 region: CTSSQAISGADTQYF. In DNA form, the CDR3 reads TGCACCAGCAGCCAAGCTATCAGCGGGGCAGATACGCAGTATTTT.

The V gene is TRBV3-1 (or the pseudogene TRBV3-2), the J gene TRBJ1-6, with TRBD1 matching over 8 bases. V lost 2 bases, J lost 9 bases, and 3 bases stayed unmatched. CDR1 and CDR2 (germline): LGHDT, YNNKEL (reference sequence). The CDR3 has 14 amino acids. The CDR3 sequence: CASSQLDRASPLHF. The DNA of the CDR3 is TGTGCCAGCAGCCAATTGGACAGGGCTTCACCCCTCCACTTT.

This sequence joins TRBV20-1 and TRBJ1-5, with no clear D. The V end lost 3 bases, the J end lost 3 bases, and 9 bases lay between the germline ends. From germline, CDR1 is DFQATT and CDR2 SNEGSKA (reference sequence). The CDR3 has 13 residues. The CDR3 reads CSASPAHNQPQHF. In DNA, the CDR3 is TGCAGTGCTAGTCCCGCGCACAATCAGCCCCAGCATTTT.

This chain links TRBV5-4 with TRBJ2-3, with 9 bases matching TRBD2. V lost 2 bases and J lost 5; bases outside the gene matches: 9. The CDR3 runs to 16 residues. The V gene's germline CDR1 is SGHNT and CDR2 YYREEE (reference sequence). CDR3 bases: TGTGCCAGCAGCTTAGGGCGGGGGGGGCTCCGAGATACGCAGTATTTT. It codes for CASSLGRGGLRDTQYF.

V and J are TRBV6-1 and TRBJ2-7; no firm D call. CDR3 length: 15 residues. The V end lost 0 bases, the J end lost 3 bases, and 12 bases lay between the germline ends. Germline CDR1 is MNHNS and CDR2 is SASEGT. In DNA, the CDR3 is TGTGCCAGCAGTGAAGCGTACAGCACATTCTACGAGCAGTACTTC. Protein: CASSEAYSTFYEQYF.

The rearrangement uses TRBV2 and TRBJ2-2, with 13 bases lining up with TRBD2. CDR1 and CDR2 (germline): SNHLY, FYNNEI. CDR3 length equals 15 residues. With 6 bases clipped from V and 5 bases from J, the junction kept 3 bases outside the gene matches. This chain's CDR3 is CASRLAGGRTGELFF. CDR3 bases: TGTGCCAGCAGACTAGCGGGGGGGCGGACCGGGGAGCTGTTTTTT. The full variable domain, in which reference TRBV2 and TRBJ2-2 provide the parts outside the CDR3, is EPEVTQTPSHQVTQMGQEVILRCVPISNHLYFYWYRQILGQKVEFLVSFYNNEISEKSEIFDDQFSVERPDGSNFTLKIRSTKLEDSAMYFCASRLAGGRTGELFFGEGSRLTVL.

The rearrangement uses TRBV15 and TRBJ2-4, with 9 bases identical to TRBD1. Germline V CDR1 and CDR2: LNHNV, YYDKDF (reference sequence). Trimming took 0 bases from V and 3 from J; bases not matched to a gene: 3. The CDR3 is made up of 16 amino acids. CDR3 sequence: CATSRDRTGVKNIQYF. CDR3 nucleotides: TGTGCCACCAGCAGAGATAGGACAGGGGTCAAAAACATTCAGTACTTC.

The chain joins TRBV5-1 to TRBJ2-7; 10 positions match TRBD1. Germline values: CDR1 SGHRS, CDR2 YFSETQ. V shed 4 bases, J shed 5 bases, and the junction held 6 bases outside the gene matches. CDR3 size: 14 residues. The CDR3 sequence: CASSRWTGGDEQYF. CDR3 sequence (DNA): TGCGCCAGCAGCCGATGGACAGGGGGGGACGAGCAGTACTTC.

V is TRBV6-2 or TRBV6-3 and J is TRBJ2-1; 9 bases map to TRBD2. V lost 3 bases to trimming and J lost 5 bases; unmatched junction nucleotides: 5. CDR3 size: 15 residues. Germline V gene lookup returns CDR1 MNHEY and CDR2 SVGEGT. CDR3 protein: CASSYSGGMHNEQFF. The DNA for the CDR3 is TGTGCCAGCAGTTATAGCGGGGGTATGCACAATGAGCAGTTCTTC.

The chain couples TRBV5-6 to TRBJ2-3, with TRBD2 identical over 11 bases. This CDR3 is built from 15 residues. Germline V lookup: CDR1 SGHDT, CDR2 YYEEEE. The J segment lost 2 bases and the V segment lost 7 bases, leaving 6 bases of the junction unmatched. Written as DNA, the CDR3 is TGTGCCAGCGGTAATAGCGGGGGGGCCACAGATACGCAGTATTTT. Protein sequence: CASGNSGGATDTQYF.

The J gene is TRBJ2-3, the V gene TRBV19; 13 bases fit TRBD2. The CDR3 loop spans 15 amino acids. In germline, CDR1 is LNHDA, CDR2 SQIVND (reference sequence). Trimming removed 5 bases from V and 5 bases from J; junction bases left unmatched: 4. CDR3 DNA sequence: TGTGCCAGTAGTCCTCGACTAGCGGGAGGAGATACGCAGTATTTT. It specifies CASSPRLAGGDTQYF.